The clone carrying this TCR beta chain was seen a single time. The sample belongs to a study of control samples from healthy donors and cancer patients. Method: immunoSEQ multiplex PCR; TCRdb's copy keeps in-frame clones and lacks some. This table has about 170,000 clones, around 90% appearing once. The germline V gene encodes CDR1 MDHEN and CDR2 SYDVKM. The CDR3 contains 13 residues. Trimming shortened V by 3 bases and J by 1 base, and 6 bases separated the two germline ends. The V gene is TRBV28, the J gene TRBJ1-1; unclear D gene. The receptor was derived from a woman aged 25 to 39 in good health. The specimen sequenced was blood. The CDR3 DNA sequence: TGTGCCAGCAGTTTGCGCCAGAACACTGAAGCTTTCTTT. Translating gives CASSLRQNTEAFF.